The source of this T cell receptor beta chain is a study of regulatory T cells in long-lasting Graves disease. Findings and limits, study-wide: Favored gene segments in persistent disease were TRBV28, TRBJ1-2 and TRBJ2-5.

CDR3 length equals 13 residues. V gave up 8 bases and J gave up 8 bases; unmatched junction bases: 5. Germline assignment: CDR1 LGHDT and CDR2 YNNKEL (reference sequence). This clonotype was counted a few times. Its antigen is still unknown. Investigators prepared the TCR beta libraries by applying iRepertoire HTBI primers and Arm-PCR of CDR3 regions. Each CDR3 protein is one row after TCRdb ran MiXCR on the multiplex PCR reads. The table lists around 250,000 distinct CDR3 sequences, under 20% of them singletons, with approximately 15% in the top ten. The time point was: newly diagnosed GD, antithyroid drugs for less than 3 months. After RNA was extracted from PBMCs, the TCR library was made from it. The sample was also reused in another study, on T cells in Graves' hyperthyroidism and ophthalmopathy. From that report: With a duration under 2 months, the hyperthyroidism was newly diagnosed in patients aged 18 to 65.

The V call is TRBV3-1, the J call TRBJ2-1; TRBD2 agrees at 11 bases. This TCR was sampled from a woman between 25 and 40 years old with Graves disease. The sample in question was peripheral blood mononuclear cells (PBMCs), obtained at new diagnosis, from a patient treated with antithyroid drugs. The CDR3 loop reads CASRSGGADEQFF. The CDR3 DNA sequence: TGTGCCAGCCGTAGCGGGGGGGCCGATGAGCAGTTCTTC.